This TCR beta chain emerged from a study of shared clonotypes between healthy human individuals. On the study more broadly: Participating donors consisted of a couple of women and a few men aged 18 to 49. CD4 naive cells filled three plates per donor, CD4 memory three, CD8 naive two and CD8 memory one.

TCRdb's copy holds only in-frame clones and misses some; the assay was immunoSEQ multiplex PCR. This sample carries 1.4 million to 1.5 million clones, around 97% of them seen once, and the ten largest clones take approximately 1.1%. Researchers partitioned CD4+ cells into CD45RA+ naive and CD45RA-negative memory subsets. This CDR3 contains 13 residues. V shed 7 bases and J shed 5 bases, with 12 bases lying between them. Germline CDR1 and CDR2: WSHSY and SAAADI. Regarding the study as a whole: Only blood was sampled, and tissue TCR repertoires likely differ from blood ones.

A remark on this clone: Antigen specificity is unknown.

The chain employs TRBV10-2 and TRBJ2-1; tentatively, D is TRBD1 or TRBD2 (6 bases each). The clonotype originates from a man aged 30 to 45 in good health. The sequencing sample was made of naive CD4+ T cells sorted from blood. Sample subset: CD45RA+ positively selected. CDR3 coding DNA: TGCGCCAGCACCGGGGGCGTCCACAATGAGCAGTTCTTC. Protein sequence: CASTGGVHNEQFF.